The source of this T cell receptor beta chain is a study of cytotoxic CD8 clonotypes in ibrutinib-treated CLL. Generated by immunoSEQ multiplex PCR, the TCRdb table keeps only in-frame clones and is missing some. The repertoire has about 150,000 clones, 75% to 80% of them found once; the top ten carry approximately 5.1%. About 2 micrograms of genomic DNA, which was extracted from cryopreserved PBMCs, served as the material used for the TCR beta libraries. With V trimmed by 0 bases and J by 9 bases, 28 bases remained unmatched. The CDR3 consists of 22 residues. The germline gives CDR1 SGHRS, CDR2 YFSETQ.

The source of this sequence is a human donor with chronic lymphocytic leukemia. The material was PBMCs, obtained after 24 months of ibrutinib treatment. This chain uses TRBV5-1 with TRBJ2-1; 9 nucleotides agree with TRBD1. The CDR3 loop is CASSLARGSDRGEAHKQGEQFF. For the CDR3, the DNA is TGCGCCAGCAGCTTGGCCCGCGGCTCGGACAGGGGCGAAGCCCATAAACAAGGTGAGCAGTTCTTC.